A selection of T cell receptor beta chains follows, all from one sample in a study of T cells in Graves' hyperthyroidism and ophthalmopathy. TCRdb reprocessed the multiplex PCR reads via MiXCR and lists one record per CDR3 protein. Of 200,000 to 250,000 distinct CDR3 sequences in the sample, about a sixth were seen once. The sample comprised blood. These receptors originate from a man aged 35 to 55 with Graves' hyperthyroidism. Each CDR3 is given with its conserved first and last residue. Fields, in order: clone size, V gene, D gene, J gene, CDR3 protein, CDR3 DNA. D genes are given only for firm matches. Expanded clones get a size class; other rows say once, few or many, or leave the size out.

>many|TRBV10-3|-|TRBJ2-7
CAISEEEYEQYF
TGTGCCATCAGTGAGGAGGAGTACGAGCAGTACTTC
>-|TRBV11-3|TRBD1|TRBJ2-7
CASSLEDRAHEQYF
TGTGCCAGCAGCTTAGAGGACAGGGCCCACGAGCAGTACTTC
>many|TRBV3-1|-|TRBJ2-5
CASSQDRGEETQYF
TGTGCCAGCAGCCAAGACAGGGGGGAAGAGACCCAGTACTTC
>-|TRBV29-1|-|TRBJ2-3
CSVGTVGQSTDTQYF
TGCAGCGTTGGGACAGTAGGTCAAAGCACAGATACGCAGTATTTT
>many|TRBV12-3/TRBV12-4|-|TRBJ2-5
CASSSFSTSSQETQYF
TGTGCCAGCAGCTCATTCTCTACGTCCTCCCAAGAGACCCAGTACTTC
>many|TRBV28|-|TRBJ1-1
CASSSRGQGISSMGAFF
TGTGCCAGCAGTTCTCGAGGGCAGGGGATATCCTCTATGGGAGCTTTCTTT
>many|TRBV7-8|-|TRBJ2-3
CASSLTVGRQHRTDTQYF
TGTGCCAGCAGCTTAACGGTTGGTCGCCAACACCGCACAGATACGCAGTATTTT
>many|TRBV28|TRBD2|TRBJ2-7
CASSPPGGYEQYF
TGTGCCAGCAGTCCGCCGGGAGGATACGAGCAGTACTTC
>many|TRBV30|TRBD1|TRBJ2-7
CAWSVLTGGPYEQYF
TGTGCCTGGAGTGTACTGACAGGGGGGCCCTACGAGCAGTACTTC
>-|TRBV7-9|-|TRBJ2-6
CASSLETVSGANVLTF
TGTGCCAGCAGCTTGGAGACAGTCTCTGGGGCCAACGTCCTGACTTTC
>many|TRBV11-3|TRBD1|TRBJ2-5
CASSLGQDQETQYF
TGTGCCAGCAGCTTGGGACAGGACCAAGAGACCCAGTACTTC
>few|TRBV6-5|-|TRBJ1-4
CASSYGTTNEKLFF
TGTGCCAGCAGTTACGGCACGACTAATGAAAAACTGTTTTTT
>-|TRBV19|TRBD1|TRBJ1-1
CASSLGTGRPEAFF
TGTGCCAGTTCATTAGGGACAGGGAGGCCTGAAGCTTTCTTT
>few|TRBV19|TRBD1|TRBJ1-1
CASSTRGTVNTEAFF
TGTGCCAGTAGTACCCGCGGGACAGTGAACACTGAAGCTTTCTTT
>-|TRBV19|TRBD2|TRBJ2-5
CASGGSETQYF
TGTGCTAGCGGGGGCTCAGAGACCCAGTACTTC
>many|TRBV7-9|-|TRBJ2-3
CASSSVTDTQYF
TGTGCCAGCAGCTCAGTCACAGATACGCAGTATTTT
>many|TRBV5-1|-|TRBJ1-1
CASSPGPGNAEAFF
TGCGCCAGCAGTCCCGGACCGGGGAACGCTGAAGCTTTCTTT
>-|TRBV6-6|TRBD1|TRBJ2-5
CASSYSWDRDKQETQYF
TGTGCCAGCAGTTACTCGTGGGACAGGGACAAACAAGAGACCCAGTACTTC
>few|TRBV9|-|TRBJ2-3
CASSVTSTDTQYF
TGTGCCAGCAGCGTGACCAGCACAGATACGCAGTATTTT
>many|TRBV10-3|-|TRBJ1-4
CATRQGAGTGEKLFF
TGTGCCACACGACAAGGGGCAGGCACGGGCGAAAAACTGTTTTTT
>-|TRBV2|-|TRBJ1-3
CASSEGNGNTIYF
TGTGCCAGCAGTGAGGGGAACGGAAACACCATATATTTT
>many|TRBV20-1|TRBD2|TRBJ2-5
CSARVAGQETQYF
TGCAGTGCTAGAGTAGCGGGCCAAGAGACCCAGTACTTC